What follows are 32 T cell receptor beta chains derived from one specimen sequenced in a study of response to subunit inactivated influenza vaccine. TCRdb reprocessed the RT-PCR reads via MiXCR and lists one record per CDR3 protein. The sample lists a few hundred thousand distinct CDR3 sequences; approximately 23% were seen once. The sample in question was PBMCs from blood, obtained approximately 22 months after vaccination. Receptors were obtained from a man in his fifties or sixties who received an inactivated influenza vaccine.

The chain uses TRBV28 and TRBJ1-5; D unclear. Trimming left V 2 bases short and J 7 bases short, with 6 bases between. The CDR3 runs 12 residues. CDR1 is MDHEN, CDR2 SYDVKM, per germline. The CDR3 nucleotides read TGTGCCAGCAGTTTAAGAGCACAGCCCCAGCATTTT. Its protein is CASSLRAQPQHF. Full variable domain (missing parts from reference TRBV28 and TRBJ1-5): DVKVTQSSRYLVKRTGEKVFLECVQDMDHENMFWYRQDPGLGLRLIYFSYDVKMKEKGDIPEGYSVSREKKERFSLILESASTNQTSMYLCASSLRAQPQHFGDGTRLSIL.

Turning to this clonotype: One end of the junction is discordant with germline, which a read error may explain. This chain connects TRBV7-8 to TRBJ1-5; 8 nucleotides line up with TRBD1. Germline V gene data show CDR1 as SGHVS and CDR2 as FQNEAQ. The CDR3 extends over 15 amino acids. CDR3 loop: CASSRTGSGNQPQQF. The CDR3 nucleotides are TGTGCCAGCAGCCGGACAGGGTCGGGCAATCAGCCCCAGCAATTT.

This clonotype was detected a few times. The chain uses TRBV20-1 and TRBJ2-5; D possibly matches TRBD1 or TRBD2 (6 bases each). The germline gives CDR1 DFQATT, CDR2 SNEGSKA (reference sequence). This CDR3 spans 14 amino acids. Trimming left V 3 bases short and J 1 base short, with 12 bases between. The CDR3 nucleotides read TGCAGTGCTAGTCCGGGGGCGAGCCAAGAGACCCAGTACTTC. It yields the protein CSASPGASQETQYF.

This clonotype was observed a few times. The rearrangement joins TRBV9 to TRBJ1-1, with a weak D call TRBD1 (6 bases). V was cut by 3 bases and J by 10 bases, with 19 bases left in between. Germline loops: CDR1 SGDLS, CDR2 YYNGEE. There are 14 residues in the CDR3. The CDR3 sequence: CASSEAGDGVAAFF. As DNA, the CDR3 is TGTGCCAGCAGCGAGGCAGGGGATGGGGTGGCAGCTTTCTTT.

The chain carries TRBV6-1 and TRBJ2-1, with 9 bases that match TRBD2. V was clipped by 5 bases and J by 10 bases; unmatched bases: 9. Per the germline V gene, CDR1 is MNHNS and CDR2 is SASEGT. This CDR3 has 14 amino acids. Here the CDR3 DNA reads TGTGCCAGCAGTACAAGCGGGAGGAGGAAGGAGCAGTTCTTC. Its protein product is CASSTSGRRKEQFF.

The chain joins TRBV5-1 to TRBJ1-3, with 12 bases lining up with TRBD1. Trimming cost V 3 bases and J 4 bases; bases outside gene matches: 11. This CDR3 is 18 amino acids long. CDR1 is SGHRS and CDR2 is YFSETQ in the germline V gene. DNA of the CDR3: TGCGCCAGCAGCTACTTGGGAGGGACAGGGGGCGCCGGAAACACCATATATTTT. Protein sequence: CASSYLGGTGGAGNTIYF. Full variable domain (missing parts from reference TRBV5-1 and TRBJ1-3): KAGVTQTPRYLIKTRGQQVTLSCSPISGHRSVSWYQQTPGQGLQFLFEYFSETQRNKGNFPGRFSGRQFSNSRSEMNVSTLELGDSALYLCASSYLGGTGGAGNTIYFGEGSWLTVV.

The rearrangement links TRBV11-2 to TRBJ2-2; no firm D call. Trimming pared 2 bases from V and 3 bases from J, leaving 7 bases between. Germline CDR1 is SGHAT and CDR2 is FQNNGV. The CDR3 extends over 14 amino acids. The CDR3 spells CASSLLRDTGELFF. CDR3 DNA: TGTGCCAGCAGCTTACTACGGGACACCGGGGAGCTGTTTTTT.

The J gene is TRBJ2-2, the V gene TRBV12-3 or TRBV12-4; possibly TRBD1 or TRBD2 for D (5 bases each). The ends were cut back, 3 bases at V and 7 bases at J, with 12 bases in the middle. CDR3 length: 14 amino acids. CDR3 region: CASSFSRAGGELFF. CDR3 nucleotides: TGTGCCAGCAGTTTTTCCAGGGCGGGCGGGGAGCTGTTTTTT.

This clonotype appeared a few times. This sequence joins TRBV12-3 or TRBV12-4 and TRBJ2-1; 8 bases are shared with TRBD1. The V and J ends lost 6 bases and 7 bases, in that order; junction bases with no gene match: 8. CDR3 length: 14 amino acids. Here the CDR3 reads CASRTTGVGNEQFF. The CDR3 DNA is TGTGCCAGCAGAACGACAGGGGTGGGTAATGAGCAGTTCTTC.

This clonotype appeared a few times. This chain connects TRBV20-1 to TRBJ2-4; the D is unclear. V shed 1 base and J shed 7 bases, with 8 bases lying between them. The germline V gene has CDR1 DFQATT and CDR2 SNEGSKA (reference sequence). The CDR3 contains 12 residues. The CDR3 protein is CSARAVSNIQYF. DNA for the CDR3: TGCAGTGCTAGAGCCGTTAGTAACATTCAGTACTTC.

This chain links TRBV4-3 with TRBJ2-5; TRBD1 is a possible D gene (7 bases). V was shortened by 4 bases and J by 4 bases, with 19 bases between the two germline ends. This CDR3 region has 16 residues. The germline gives CDR1 LGHNA, CDR2 YSLEER. The CDR3, as DNA: TGCGCCAGCAGCCGGAGGGGGGACAGCCTTTCAGAGACCCAGTACTTC. Translated, it gives CASSRRGDSLSETQYF.

This clonotype was seen at least ten times. The rearrangement uses TRBV4-1 and TRBJ1-4; D gene ambiguous. Germline CDR1 is MGHRA and CDR2 is YSYEKL. Deletions cut 4 bases from V and 0 bases from J, with 3 bases between. The CDR3 length is 13 residues. CDR3 sequence reads: CASSRATNEKLFF. As DNA, the CDR3 is TGCGCCAGCAGCCGAGCAACTAATGAAAAACTGTTTTTT.

CDR3 protein: CASSLAGVSEQYF. CDR3 coding DNA: TGCGCCAGCAGCTTGGCCGGGGTGAGCGAGCAGTACTTC. The chain combines TRBV5-1 with TRBJ2-7, with D possibly being TRBD2 (5 bases). The V gene lost 0 bases and the J gene lost 6 bases, with 10 bases spanning the gap. CDR1 is SGHRS and CDR2 is YFSETQ in the germline V gene. This CDR3 has 13 amino acids.

This rearrangement joins TRBV5-1 to TRBJ1-3; D not resolved. CDR3 length: 16 amino acids. CDR1 and CDR2 from the germline V gene are SGHRS and YFSETQ. Trimming took off 1 base at V and 4 bases at J, with 15 bases between the two ends. The CDR3 nucleotides are TGCGCCAGCAGCTTGAACTCCCTCGACTCCGGAAACACCATATATTTT. Protein sequence: CASSLNSLDSGNTIYF.

This clonotype was seen only once. The rearrangement links TRBV10-3 to TRBJ2-2; D call uncertain. The CDR3 has 14 amino acids. From germline, CDR1 is ENHRY and CDR2 SYGVKD. Trimming removed 0 bases from V and 1 base from J, with 3 bases in between. The chain's CDR3 is CAISESQNTGELFF. In nucleotides, the CDR3 is TGTGCCATCAGTGAGTCGCAGAACACCGGGGAGCTGTTTTTT.

There are many counts of this clonotype. In DNA form, the CDR3 reads TGTGCCTGGAGTAGGGGGCCTGAAGCTTTCTTT. This translates into CAWSRGPEAFF. This chain joins TRBV30 and TRBJ1-1; 7 bases agree with TRBD1. The V segment lost 2 bases and the J segment 6 bases; nucleotides outside the gene matches: 0. The CDR3 is 11 amino acids. CDR1 GTSNPN and CDR2 SVGIG come from the germline V gene (reference sequence).

The J gene is TRBJ2-4, the V gene TRBV6-5, with D possibly being TRBD2 (6 bases). CDR3 length: 12 amino acids. The V gene's germline CDR1 is MNHEY and CDR2 SVGAGI. The V and J ends lost 7 bases and 5 bases respectively, with 9 bases between them. DNA for the CDR3: TGTGCCAGCACTAGCGTCGAAAACATTCAGTACTTC. It encodes CASTSVENIQYF.

The genes are TRBV5-1 and TRBJ2-7; tentatively, D is TRBD2 (6 bases). Deletions cut 0 bases from V and 7 bases from J, with 8 bases between. The CDR3 extends over 12 amino acids. From germline, CDR1 is SGHRS and CDR2 YFSETQ. CDR3 region: CASSLVREEQYF. The CDR3 nucleotides are TGCGCCAGCAGCTTGGTCCGGGAGGAGCAGTACTTC.

J is TRBJ1-1 and V is TRBV20-1; TRBD1 matches at 8 bases. This CDR3 comprises 14 residues. With V trimmed by 3 bases and J by 1 base, 4 bases remained unmatched. Germline V lookup: CDR1 DFQATT, CDR2 SNEGSKA (reference sequence). CDR3: CSARDRVTNTEAFF. The CDR3 bases are TGCAGTGCTAGGGACAGGGTCACGAACACTGAAGCTTTCTTT.

This chain uses TRBV12-3 or TRBV12-4 with TRBJ2-2; 7 nucleotides line up with TRBD1. Trimming removed 5 bases from V and 6 bases from J; junction bases left unmatched: 6. This CDR3 region has 14 residues. The chain's CDR3 is CASSRRQGSGELFF. The CDR3 DNA sequence: TGTGCCAGCAGTCGACGACAGGGCTCCGGGGAGCTGTTTTTT.

J is TRBJ2-7 and V is TRBV20-1; D not resolved. Germline-derived CDR1 and CDR2 are DFQATT and SNEGSKA (reference sequence). CDR3 length: 12 residues. Trimming removed 3 bases at V and 2 bases at J, with 8 bases between. As DNA, the CDR3 is TGCAGTGCTAGTAGTATTACCTACGAGCAGTACTTC. Its translation is CSASSITYEQYF.

V and J are TRBV13 and TRBJ2-1; no firm D call. Looked up from germline, CDR1 is PRHDT and CDR2 is FYEKMQ (reference sequence). Trimming took 4 bases from V and 5 from J, leaving 18 bases between them. This CDR3 spans 16 amino acids. The DNA for the CDR3 is TGTGCCAGCAGCTCCATATCGGGCAGTAAGCACAATGAGCAGTTCTTC. This sequence encodes CASSSISGSKHNEQFF.

The gene calls are TRBV20-1 and TRBJ1-6, with D hard to call. CDR1 is DFQATT and CDR2 is SNEGSKA in the germline V gene (reference sequence). The CDR3 is 12 amino acids. V was pared by 2 bases and J by 7 bases, with 6 bases between. For the CDR3, the DNA is TGCAGTGCTAGACAGCCCAATTCACCCCTCCACTTT. This sequence encodes CSARQPNSPLHF.

The J gene is TRBJ2-1, the V gene TRBV5-1; the D gene is possibly TRBD2 (6 bases). The germline CDR1 and CDR2 sequences are SGHRS and YFSETQ. The CDR3 is made up of 15 amino acids. Trimming pared 4 bases from V and 3 bases from J, leaving 14 bases between. The CDR3 DNA reads TGCGCCAGCAGCCCGCCGGGGACTGACTACAATGAGCAGTTCTTC. It translates to CASSPPGTDYNEQFF. Combining the CDR3 with reference TRBV5-1 and TRBJ2-1 gives the whole variable domain KAGVTQTPRYLIKTRGQQVTLSCSPISGHRSVSWYQQTPGQGLQFLFEYFSETQRNKGNFPGRFSGRQFSNSRSEMNVSTLELGDSALYLCASSPPGTDYNEQFFGPGTRLTVL.

This clonotype has at least ten counts. This chain joins TRBV28 and TRBJ2-3; 9 nucleotides match TRBD1. The CDR3 is 16 amino acids. V gave up 5 bases and J gave up 0 bases; unmatched junction bases: 6. Germline CDR1 is MDHEN and CDR2 is SYDVKM. The CDR3 protein is CASSPWTGASTDTQYF. The CDR3 DNA reads TGTGCCAGCAGTCCCTGGACAGGGGCTAGCACAGATACGCAGTATTTT.

V and J are TRBV12-3 or TRBV12-4 and TRBJ1-5; 8 bases agree with TRBD1. Trimming at V came to 3 bases and at J to 7 bases, leaving 8 bases not matched to a gene. The CDR3 runs to 15 residues. DNA of the CDR3: TGTGCCAGCAGTTTCGCAGGGGGCGCAAAGCAGCCCCAGCATTTT. This translates into CASSFAGGAKQPQHF.

With respect to this clonotype: Since a much larger clone is just one base distant, this may be a read error. The chain couples TRBV20-1 to TRBJ1-5; 8 positions agree with TRBD1. Per the germline V gene, CDR1 is DFQATT and CDR2 is SNEGSKA (reference sequence). The CDR3 sequence is 14 residues long. V shed 2 bases and J 5 bases; nucleotides not matched to a gene: 5. The CDR3 DNA reads as TGCAGTGCTAGAACGGACAGGGACTATCAGCCCCAGCATTTT. It translates to CSARTDRDYQPQHF.

In this sample, this clonotype turned up a few times. The J gene is TRBJ1-5, the V gene TRBV20-1; D gene ambiguous. V lost 4 bases to trimming and J lost 4 bases, with 17 bases between them. Germline V gene data show CDR1 as DFQATT and CDR2 as SNEGSKA (reference sequence). This CDR3 is built from 15 residues. The CDR3 reads CSAITRGRPNQPQHF. DNA of the CDR3: TGCAGTGCTATCACACGGGGAAGGCCGAATCAGCCCCAGCATTTT.

The chain uses TRBV7-8 and TRBJ2-7; D is unresolved. V dropped 1 base and J dropped 4 bases, with 5 bases sitting between them. Germline loops: CDR1 SGHVS, CDR2 FQNEAQ. This CDR3 has 12 amino acids. CDR3 sequence reads: CASSLGRYEQYF. As DNA, the CDR3 is TGTGCCAGCAGCTTAGGGCGATACGAGCAGTACTTC.

This clonotype was picked up a small number of times. The chain links TRBV10-2 to TRBJ2-1; 9 bases agree with TRBD2. This CDR3 contains 15 residues. Germline V gene sequence: CDR1 WSHSY, CDR2 SAAADI. The trim removed 6 bases at V and 5 bases at J, leaving 8 bases unmatched. CDR3 nucleotides: TGCGCCAGCAGCCTAGCGGGAAAAGTAAACAATGAGCAGTTCTTC. This encodes CASSLAGKVNNEQFF.

This clonotype was counted many times. This chain connects TRBV10-3 to TRBJ2-5; no clear D. Germline-derived CDR1 and CDR2 are ENHRY and SYGVKD. Trimming took 6 bases from V and 1 from J, leaving 6 bases between them. The CDR3 has 12 amino acids. CDR3 residues: CAIRGLQETQYF. CDR3 sequence (DNA): TGTGCCATCAGAGGGCTCCAAGAGACCCAGTACTTC.

Many counts were recorded for this clonotype. The chain combines TRBV4-1 with TRBJ1-2; 8 positions agree with TRBD1. This CDR3 is 16 amino acids long. V was pared by 1 base and J by 6 bases, with 10 bases of the junction left unmatched. CDR1 and CDR2 from the germline V gene are MGHRA and YSYEKL. CDR3 in DNA: TGCGCCAGCAGCCAAGTTGGACAGGGAGAGAGTCATGGCTACACCTTC. It encodes CASSQVGQGESHGYTF.